Below are 25 T cell receptor beta chains sequenced from a single sample in a study of cytomegalovirus exposure and HLA in healthy donors. Vbeta (60) and Jbeta (13) primers were used in the PCR. Clones were read by immunoSEQ multiplex PCR, and TCRdb kept only the in-frame ones, dropping some. The sample carries 140,000 to 150,000 clones, around three quarters recorded once. Sequences were obtained from PBMCs. Receptors originate from a man aged 40-55 years in good health and CMV-seronegative.

This clone appeared a few times. This chain connects TRBV13 to TRBJ2-6, with D perhaps TRBD1 (5 bases). The CDR3 length is 17 residues. Germline V gives CDR1 PRHDT, CDR2 FYEKMQ (reference sequence). V was cut by 1 base and J by 1 base, with 11 bases left in between. The CDR3 DNA reads TGTGCCAGCAGCTTAGAGGGGCCGTATTCTGGGGCCAACGTCCTGACTTTC. Amino acids: CASSLEGPYSGANVLTF.

This chain links TRBV5-4 with TRBJ1-2; D may be TRBD1 (5 bases). The CDR3 is 14 amino acids. Germline V gene sequence: CDR1 SGHNT, CDR2 YYREEE (reference sequence). V lost 5 bases, J lost 8 bases, and 19 bases lay in between. CDR3 sequence reads: CASRLFGRGYGYTF. The CDR3 coding sequence is TGTGCCAGCAGACTCTTTGGAAGGGGATACGGCTACACCTTC.

The rearrangement links TRBV19 to TRBJ2-7; 7 bases fit TRBD2. Germline values: CDR1 LNHDA, CDR2 SQIVND (reference sequence). The ends lost 5 bases at V and 2 bases at J; junction bases unmatched: 9. The CDR3 sequence is 15 residues long. CDR3 in DNA: TGTGCCAGTAGTTCACTCGTTGGGGGGGCCTACGAGCAGTACTTC. Translation gives CASSSLVGGAYEQYF.

The rearrangement links TRBV12-1 to TRBJ1-1. TRBV12-1 represents a pseudogene. This CDR3 has 14 amino acids. The CDR3 DNA reads TGTGCCAGCAGCTTTGAGAGGATGAACACTGAAGCTTTCTTT. It yields the protein CASSFERMNTEAFF.

In this sample, this clone turned up a few times. This rearrangement joins TRBV5-1 to TRBJ2-1; 10 positions agree with TRBD2. Germline V gene sequence: CDR1 SGHRS, CDR2 YFSETQ. V was clipped by 0 bases and J by 8 bases; unmatched bases: 5. The CDR3 totals 15 residues. The CDR3 protein is CASSLVPSGSYEQFF. The CDR3 DNA sequence: TGCGCCAGCAGCTTGGTGCCTAGCGGGAGCTATGAGCAGTTCTTC.

With regard to this clone: Other DNA sequences in this specimen translate into the identical CDR3. V is TRBV2 and J is TRBJ2-7; D ambiguous. CDR1 and CDR2 (germline): SNHLY, FYNNEI. This CDR3 contains 11 residues. With 5 bases removed from V and 4 bases from J, the gap between germline ends came to 6 bases. CDR3 bases: TGTGCCAGCAGTCCCCAGTACGAGCAGTACTTC. Translation gives CASSPQYEQYF.

This chain uses TRBV30 with TRBJ1-2; no definite D call. Deletions cut 4 bases from V and 0 bases from J, with 12 bases between. The V gene's germline CDR1 is GTSNPN and CDR2 SVGIG (reference sequence). The CDR3 extends over 14 amino acids. CDR3 sequence (DNA): TGTGCCTGGACTCACATTCCATCTAACTATGGCTACACCTTC. The encoded protein is CAWTHIPSNYGYTF.

This clone was counted a single time. The gene calls are TRBV21-1 and TRBJ1-5; no DNA check was done on the table's D call, TRBD1. TRBV21-1 has pseudogene status. This CDR3 comprises 15 residues. The CDR3 sequence: CASSKARTGDQPQHF. CDR3 coding DNA: TGTGCCAGCAGCAAAGCGAGAACAGGGGATCAGCCCCAGCATTTT.

V and J are TRBV28 and TRBJ2-7; 10 nucleotides agree with TRBD1. The junction had 7 bases not matched to a gene; V was cut back by 6 bases and J by 5 bases. The CDR3 runs to 14 residues. Germline V lookup: CDR1 MDHEN, CDR2 SYDVKM. CDR3 nucleotides: TGTGCCAGCAGCCCGACAGGGGGCCTCCACGAGCAGTACTTC. Amino acids: CASSPTGGLHEQYF. The whole variable domain, remainder taken from reference TRBV28 and TRBJ2-7, is DVKVTQSSRYLVKRTGEKVFLECVQDMDHENMFWYRQDPGLGLRLIYFSYDVKMKEKGDIPEGYSVSREKKERFSLILESASTNQTSMYLCASSPTGGLHEQYFGPGTRLTVT.

This chain uses TRBV9 with TRBJ1-5; D ambiguous. The CDR3 extends over 17 amino acids. Trimming left V 0 bases short and J 1 base short, with 14 bases between. CDR1 SGDLS and CDR2 YYNGEE come from the germline V gene. The CDR3 DNA is TGTGCCAGCAGCGTAGTTGGAGGGCCGAACAGCAATCAGCCCCAGCATTTT. It codes for CASSVVGGPNSNQPQHF.

CDR3 sequence reads: CASSQDHRGLGDTQYF. The CDR3 nucleotides read TGTGCCAGCAGCCAAGATCACAGGGGCCTTGGAGATACGCAGTATTTT. The rearrangement links TRBV14 to TRBJ2-3; 7 nucleotides match TRBD1. The CDR3 runs to 16 residues. The germline V gene encodes CDR1 SGHDN and CDR2 FVKESK. With V trimmed by 0 bases and J by 5 bases, 8 bases remained unmatched.

This chain uses TRBV7-7 with TRBJ2-5; a possible D gene is TRBD1 (7 bases). V shed 3 bases and J shed 2 bases, with 10 bases lying between them. The germline V gene has CDR1 SSHAT and CDR2 FNYEAQ (reference sequence). The CDR3 extends over 14 amino acids. The chain's CDR3 is CASSLGGQQETQYF. DNA of the CDR3: TGTGCCAGCAGCTTGGGGGGACAGCAAGAGACCCAGTACTTC.

The chain carries TRBV9 and TRBJ2-7; TRBD1 aligns across 10 bases. The trim removed 0 bases at V and 4 bases at J, leaving 7 bases unmatched. Germline CDR1 SGDLS, CDR2 YYNGEE. This CDR3 has 16 amino acids. The CDR3 loop reads CASSVDRDRGAYEQYF. Written as DNA, the CDR3 is TGTGCCAGCAGCGTAGACCGGGACAGGGGCGCGTACGAGCAGTACTTC.

The rearrangement uses TRBV19 and TRBJ1-6, with a possible D match to TRBD1 (5 bases). Germline lookup yields CDR1 LNHDA and CDR2 SQIVND (reference sequence). CDR3 size: 13 residues. V was clipped by 6 bases and J by 4 bases, with 7 bases between them. CDR3 protein: CASRDIYNSPLHF. In DNA form, the CDR3 reads TGTGCCAGTAGGGACATTTATAATTCACCCCTCCACTTT.

The chain combines TRBV10-3 with TRBJ1-2; D uncertain. V dropped 10 bases and J dropped 6 bases, with 12 bases sitting between them. Germline lookup yields CDR1 ENHRY and CDR2 SYGVKD. The CDR3 spans 11 residues. The CDR3 bases are TGTGCCACACCGGACGGGGATGGCTACACCTTC. Translation gives CATPDGDGYTF.

This clone occurred a few times. V usage is TRBV7-3 and J usage is TRBJ2-1; TRBD2 agrees at 9 bases. The CDR3 spans 18 residues. Germline V gene data show CDR1 as SGHTA and CDR2 as FQGTGA. Trimming at V came to 2 bases and at J to 6 bases, leaving 14 bases not matched to a gene. This CDR3 reads CASSLAGNPGLASNEQFF. The CDR3 DNA is TGTGCCAGCAGCTTAGCCGGGAACCCGGGACTAGCTTCCAATGAGCAGTTCTTC.

The genes are TRBV10-3 and TRBJ1-1; D is perhaps TRBD1 (5 bases). The CDR3 runs to 14 residues. V dropped 3 bases and J dropped 0 bases, with 8 bases sitting between them. Germline CDR1 is ENHRY and CDR2 is SYGVKD. CDR3 sequence (DNA): TGTGCCATCAGTGAACGGGGGGTGAACACTGAAGCTTTCTTT. Translation: CAISERGVNTEAFF.

The gene calls are TRBV6-5 and TRBJ2-7; no firm D call. V was shortened by 2 bases and J by 6 bases, with 8 bases between the two germline ends. Germline values: CDR1 MNHEY, CDR2 SVGAGI. This CDR3 comprises 12 residues. The CDR3 here is CASSYPRLEQYF. The CDR3 coding sequence is TGTGCCAGCAGTTACCCGCGTCTCGAGCAGTACTTC.

This clone has more than one count but fewer than ten. The DNA for the CDR3 is TGTGCCTGGAGCAGGGACATTAACTATGGCTACACCTTC. Translated: CAWSRDINYGYTF. The chain is built from TRBV30 and TRBJ1-2, with TRBD1 as a possible D gene (6 bases). This CDR3 is 13 amino acids long. V shed 3 bases and J shed 1 base, with 9 bases lying between them. The germline CDR1 and CDR2 sequences are GTSNPN and SVGIG (reference sequence).

The CDR3 region is CASSFGPRRAGNTIYF. Written as DNA, the CDR3 is TGCGCCAGCAGCTTTGGCCCCCGGCGGGCTGGAAACACCATATATTTT. V usage is TRBV5-1 and J usage is TRBJ1-3; no reliable D call. Trimming removed 2 bases at V and 2 bases at J, with 14 bases between. The germline V gene encodes CDR1 SGHRS and CDR2 YFSETQ. CDR3 length: 16 residues.

With respect to this clone: At one boundary the junction diverges from the germline segment, which might be a read error. This chain connects TRBV5-1 to TRBJ1-6; D possibly corresponds to TRBD1 (6 bases). Germline CDR1 reads SGHRS; CDR2 reads YFSETQ. This CDR3 has 14 amino acids. The CDR3 sequence is CASSTDSGNSPLNF. DNA for the CDR3: TGCGCCAGCAGCACGGACAGTGGGAATTCACCCCTCAACTTT.

In DNA form, the CDR3 reads TGTGCCAGTAGTATAGGGGGGGGCGGCGGGAATCAGCCCCAGCATTTT. Protein: CASSIGGGGGNQPQHF. This rearrangement joins TRBV19 to TRBJ1-5; TRBD1 might be the D (6 bases). V was shortened by 1 base and J by 4 bases, with 14 bases between the two germline ends. Germline V gives CDR1 LNHDA, CDR2 SQIVND (reference sequence). The CDR3 is made up of 16 amino acids. The complete variable domain, with remaining parts taken from reference TRBV19 and TRBJ1-5, reads DGGITQSPKYLFRKEGQNVTLSCEQNLNHDAMYWYRQDPGQGLRLIYYSQIVNDFQKGDIAEGYSVSREKKESFPLTVTSAQKNPTAFYLCASSIGGGGGNQPQHFGDGTRLSIL.

The chain carries TRBV10-3 and TRBJ1-4; TRBD1 matches at 7 bases. Germline V gene lookup returns CDR1 ENHRY and CDR2 SYGVKD. The V segment lost 8 bases and the J segment 3 bases; nucleotides outside the gene matches: 6. The CDR3 extends over 14 amino acids. The CDR3 reads CAISPGQPNEKLFF. CDR3 nucleotide sequence: TGTGCCATCTCCCCGGGACAGCCTAATGAAAAACTGTTTTTT.

This chain connects TRBV6-5 to TRBJ2-5; 7 nucleotides agree with TRBD1. The CDR3 length is 14 residues. The junction had 7 bases not matched to a gene; V was cut back by 7 bases and J by 2 bases. Per germline, CDR1 MNHEY and CDR2 SVGAGI. CDR3 region: CASISTGNQETQYF. The DNA for the CDR3 is TGTGCCAGCATCTCGACAGGGAATCAAGAGACCCAGTACTTC.

The V and J genes are TRBV5-1 and TRBJ2-3; 10 bases line up with TRBD2. J was trimmed by 2 bases and V by 2 bases; bases with no gene match: 2. CDR1 is SGHRS, CDR2 YFSETQ, per germline. The length of the CDR3 is 15 residues. In nucleotides, the CDR3 is TGCGCCAGCAGCTTCGGACTAGCGGCCACAGATACGCAGTATTTT. Its translation: CASSFGLAATDTQYF.